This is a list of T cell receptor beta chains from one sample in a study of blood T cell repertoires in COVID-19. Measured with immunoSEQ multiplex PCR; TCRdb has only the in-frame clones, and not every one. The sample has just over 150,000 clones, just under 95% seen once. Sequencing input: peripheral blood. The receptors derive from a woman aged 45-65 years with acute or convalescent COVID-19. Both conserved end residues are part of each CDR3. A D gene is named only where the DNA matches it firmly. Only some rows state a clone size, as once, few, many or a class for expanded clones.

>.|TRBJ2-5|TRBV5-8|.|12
TGTGCCAGCAGCATCCTCCCGGAGACCCAGTACTTC
CASSILPETQYF
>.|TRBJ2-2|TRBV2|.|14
TGTGCCAGCAGTGATGGCAGAAACACCGGGGAGCTGTTTTTT
CASSDGRNTGELFF
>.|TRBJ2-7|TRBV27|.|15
TGTGCCAGCAGTCTTTTCCCGGACAGCCTCTACGAGCAGTACTTC
CASSLFPDSLYEQYF
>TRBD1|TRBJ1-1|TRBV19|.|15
TGTGCCAGTAGTCGGACAGGGGGTCCGAACACTGAAGCTTTCTTT
CASSRTGGPNTEAFF
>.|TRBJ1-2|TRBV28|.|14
TGTGCCAGCAGCCTAAAAGCGCTCTCCTATGGCTACACCTTC
CASSLKALSYGYTF
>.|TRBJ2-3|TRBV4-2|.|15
TGTGCCAGCAGTAATGTCGAAGCATTGACAGATACGCAGTATTTT
CASSNVEALTDTQYF
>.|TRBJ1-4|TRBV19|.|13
TGTGCCAGTAGTCCGAGCGCGTATGAAAAACTGTTTTTT
CASSPSAYEKLFF
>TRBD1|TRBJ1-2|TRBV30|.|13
TGTGCCTGGAGTGTGGAGGACAGGGTGCGCTACACCTTC
CAWSVEDRVRYTF
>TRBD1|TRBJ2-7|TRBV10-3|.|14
TGTGCCATCAGTCCACAGGGGACAAAGGGCGAGCAGTACTTC
CAISPQGTKGEQYF
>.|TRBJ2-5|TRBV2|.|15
TGTGCCAGCAGTGTACAGGGTGTTGGCGGGGAGACCCAGTACTTC
CASSVQGVGGETQYF
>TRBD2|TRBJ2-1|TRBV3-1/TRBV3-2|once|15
TGTGCCAGCGAACCTGGAGGGCGGGGGGCGAATGAGCAGTTCTTC
CASEPGGRGANEQFF